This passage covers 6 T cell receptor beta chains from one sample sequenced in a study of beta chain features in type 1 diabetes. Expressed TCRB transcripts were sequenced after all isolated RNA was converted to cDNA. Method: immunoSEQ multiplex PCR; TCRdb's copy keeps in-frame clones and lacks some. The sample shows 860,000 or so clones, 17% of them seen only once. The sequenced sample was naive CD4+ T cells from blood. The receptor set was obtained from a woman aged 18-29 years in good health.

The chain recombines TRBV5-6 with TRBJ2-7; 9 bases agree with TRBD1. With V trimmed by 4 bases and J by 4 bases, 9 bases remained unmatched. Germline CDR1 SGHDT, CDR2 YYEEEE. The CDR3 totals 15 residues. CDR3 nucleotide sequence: TGTGCCAGCAGCGGGCCCGGGACAGGGACTTACGAGCAGTACTTC. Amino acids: CASSGPGTGTYEQYF.

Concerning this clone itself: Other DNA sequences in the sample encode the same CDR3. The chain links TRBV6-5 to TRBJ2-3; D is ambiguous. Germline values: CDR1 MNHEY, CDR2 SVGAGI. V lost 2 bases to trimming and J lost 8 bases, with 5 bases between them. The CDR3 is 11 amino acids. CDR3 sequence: CASSYGGTQYF. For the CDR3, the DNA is TGTGCCAGCAGTTACGGCGGTACGCAGTATTTT.

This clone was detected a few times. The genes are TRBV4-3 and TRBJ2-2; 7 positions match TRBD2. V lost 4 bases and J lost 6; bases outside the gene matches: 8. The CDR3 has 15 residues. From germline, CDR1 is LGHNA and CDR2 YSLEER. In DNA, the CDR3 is TGCGCCAGCAGCCCTGGTGGACTAGTCCCCGGGGAGCTGTTTTTT. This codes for CASSPGGLVPGELFF.

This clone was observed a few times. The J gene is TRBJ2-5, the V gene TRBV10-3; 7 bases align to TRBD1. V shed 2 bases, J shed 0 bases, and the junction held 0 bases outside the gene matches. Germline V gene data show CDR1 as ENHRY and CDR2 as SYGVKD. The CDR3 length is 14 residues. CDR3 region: CAISEDRDQETQYF. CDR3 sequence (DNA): TGTGCCATCAGTGAGGACAGGGACCAAGAGACCCAGTACTTC.

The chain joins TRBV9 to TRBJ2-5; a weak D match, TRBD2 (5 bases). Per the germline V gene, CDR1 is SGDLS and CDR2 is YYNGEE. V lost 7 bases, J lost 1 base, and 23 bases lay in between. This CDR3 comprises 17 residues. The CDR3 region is CASSSFAGHWTQETQYF. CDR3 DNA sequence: TGTGCCAGCTCCTCCTTTGCGGGCCACTGGACCCAAGAGACCCAGTACTTC.

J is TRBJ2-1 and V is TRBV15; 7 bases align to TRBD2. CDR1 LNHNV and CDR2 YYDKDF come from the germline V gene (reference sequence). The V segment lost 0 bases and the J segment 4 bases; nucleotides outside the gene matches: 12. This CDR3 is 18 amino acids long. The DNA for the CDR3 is TGTGCCACCAGCAGAGATGCTGACTCGCCAGCGGGGTACAATGAGCAGTTCTTC. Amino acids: CATSRDADSPAGYNEQFF.